This T cell receptor beta chain comes out of a study of T cells in Graves' hyperthyroidism and ophthalmopathy. Amplification of TCR beta CDR3 regions was performed using RNA transcripts as template. HTBI primers were employed in a first-round RT-PCR of the TCR CDR3. TCRdb fed the multiplex PCR reads into MiXCR, producing one record per CDR3 protein. The table shows around 600,000 distinct CDR3 sequences, with approximately 15% occurring only once. This clonotype was counted at least ten times. Ophthalmopathy patients showed a Clinical Activity Score of at least 3, NOSPECS grade of at least 4 and duration under 3 months. CDR1 MDHEN and CDR2 SYDVKM come from the germline V gene. This CDR3 is 16 amino acids long. Trimming at V came to 0 bases and at J to 8 bases, leaving 6 bases not matched to a gene.

Material: blood. The TCR originated in a woman in her forties with Graves' ophthalmopathy. The gene calls are TRBV28 and TRBJ2-1; the match to TRBD2 covers 11 bases. The CDR3 DNA sequence: TGTGCCAGCAGTTTATGGGCTAGCGGGAGGATCGATGAGCAGTTCTTC. This codes for CASSLWASGRIDEQFF.